Sequencing of this T cell receptor beta chain was carried out in a study of blood T cell repertoires in COVID-19. Overall study: Samples came from the United States, Italy and Spain, spanning acute and convalescent COVID-19. T cells, B-cell-depleted T cells, or PBMCs provided the cDNA or gDNA that served as material.

Cohorts were based on clinical histories the participants reported. Those designated as exposed participants met a COVID-19 case within 2 weeks before study entry. Here immunoSEQ multiplex PCR was the method, and the copy in TCRdb shows in-frame clones only, minus some. The sample has 350,000 to 400,000 clones, approximately 93% seen once. CDR3 size: 13 residues. The germline CDR1 and CDR2 sequences are MNHEY and SVGAGI. V shed 11 bases, J shed 0 bases, and the junction held 3 bases outside the gene matches. The sample was PBMCs or T cells enriched from blood (not recorded which). The TCR comes from a woman aged 40 to 55 who had been exposed to COVID-19. The rearrangement links TRBV6-5 to TRBJ1-3; 8 nucleotides line up with TRBD1. CDR3 nucleotide sequence: TGTGCCGGTGGACAGGGCTCTGGAAACACCATATATTTT. This encodes CAGGQGSGNTIYF.